This T cell receptor (beta chain) comes out of a study of blood T cells in healthy people across ages. Whole-study results and caveats: Not knowing donor CMV status may have confounded expanded clonotype changes.

As concerns this clonotype: What it recognizes is unknown. One junction end disagrees with the germline gene, perhaps due to a read error.

Drawing of peripheral blood yielded roughly 10 milliliters from each donor. Through a sample-barcoded 5' primer and a J-beta primer mix, a second PCR was run for roughly 6 to 11 cycles. Each cDNA molecule was tagged by a template-switch adaptor that had 12 random nucleotides. TCRdb analysed the 5' RACE reads with MiXCR anew, one entry per CDR3 protein. The profile shows fewer than 950,000 distinct CDR3 sequences, roughly 34% of them singletons. From germline, CDR1 is MNHEY and CDR2 SMNVEV (reference sequence). This CDR3 comprises 20 residues. V is TRBV27 and J is TRBJ2-1, with D uncertain. Material: blood. The TCR originated in a man between 18 and 35 years old in good health. This CDR3 is CTSSLSLAENLRATKDEQFF. CDR3 nucleotides: TGTACCAGCAGTTTATCGCTTGCGGAAAACCTACGGGCTACAAAGGATGAGCAGTTCTTC.